The text below deals with one T cell receptor (beta chain). The data are from a study of blood T cell repertoires in COVID-19. Study-wide context: Sites in the United States, Italy and Spain provided acute and convalescent COVID-19 samples. The cDNA or gDNA used as material had been derived from T cells, B-cell-depleted T cells, or PBMCs.

The CDR3 extends over 14 amino acids. V lost 3 bases to trimming and J lost 4 bases, with 10 bases between them. Germline values: CDR1 SNHLY, CDR2 FYNNEI. Generated by immunoSEQ multiplex PCR, the TCRdb table keeps only in-frame clones and is missing some. The sample includes about 50,000 clones, about 91% seen only once; the top ten take roughly 4.5%. The TCR comes from a man aged 50 or older with active COVID-19. Source material: peripheral blood. This chain connects TRBV2 to TRBJ2-1; maybe TRBD2 (6 bases). In DNA, the CDR3 is TGTGCCAGCAGTGATGGCGGGACGTACAATGAGCAGTTCTTC. Its translation is CASSDGGTYNEQFF.